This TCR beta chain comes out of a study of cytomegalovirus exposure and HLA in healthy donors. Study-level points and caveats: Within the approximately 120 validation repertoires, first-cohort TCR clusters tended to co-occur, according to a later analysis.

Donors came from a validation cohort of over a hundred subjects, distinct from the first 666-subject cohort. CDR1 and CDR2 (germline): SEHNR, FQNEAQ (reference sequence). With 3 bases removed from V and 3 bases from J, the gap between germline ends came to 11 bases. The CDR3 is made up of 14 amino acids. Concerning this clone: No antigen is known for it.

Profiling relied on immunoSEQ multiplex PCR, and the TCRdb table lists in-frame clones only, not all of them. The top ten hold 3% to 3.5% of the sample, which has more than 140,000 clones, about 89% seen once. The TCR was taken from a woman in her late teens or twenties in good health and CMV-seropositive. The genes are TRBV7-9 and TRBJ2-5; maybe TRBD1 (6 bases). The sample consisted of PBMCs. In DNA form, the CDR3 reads TGTGCCAGCAGCTTTTTAGGGGGAAAAGAGACCCAGTACTTC. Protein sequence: CASSFLGGKETQYF. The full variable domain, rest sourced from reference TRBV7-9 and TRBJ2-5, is DTGVSQNPRHKITKRGQNVTFRCDPISEHNRLYWYRQTLGQGPEFLTYFQNEAQLEKSRLLSDRFSAERPKGSFSTLEIQRTEQGDSAMYLCASSFLGGKETQYFGPGTRLLVL.